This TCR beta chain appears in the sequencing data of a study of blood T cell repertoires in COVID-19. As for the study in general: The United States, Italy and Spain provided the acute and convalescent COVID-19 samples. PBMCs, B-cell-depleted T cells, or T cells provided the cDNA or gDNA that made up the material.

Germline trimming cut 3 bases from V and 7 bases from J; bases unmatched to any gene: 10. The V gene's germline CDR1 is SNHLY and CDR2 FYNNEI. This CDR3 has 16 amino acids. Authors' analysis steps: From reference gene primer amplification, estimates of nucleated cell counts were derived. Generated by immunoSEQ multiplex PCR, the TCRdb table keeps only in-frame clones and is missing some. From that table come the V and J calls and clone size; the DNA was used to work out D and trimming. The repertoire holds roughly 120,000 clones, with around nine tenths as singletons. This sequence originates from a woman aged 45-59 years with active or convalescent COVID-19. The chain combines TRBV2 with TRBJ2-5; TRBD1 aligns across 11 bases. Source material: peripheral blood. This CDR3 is CASSDFRDRGVVTQYF. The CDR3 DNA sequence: TGTGCCAGCAGTGACTTCCGGGACAGGGGGGTAGTGACCCAGTACTTC.